This TCR beta chain came from a study of radiotherapy plus CTLA-4 blockade in lung cancer. Profiled with immunoSEQ multiplex PCR; TCRdb holds only in-frame clones, not every one. Of about 97,000 clones listed, 60% to 75% are singletons. The V end was cut by 6 bases, the J end by 7 bases, with 13 bases between. CDR1 SNHLY and CDR2 FYNNEI come from the germline V gene. The CDR3 runs 12 residues. The sequencing here drew on peripheral blood, taken from a patient treated with radiotherapy plus ipilimumab. This chain uses TRBV2 with TRBJ2-7, with D maybe TRBD1 (5 bases). This clonotype originated in a human donor with non-small cell lung cancer who had a partial response to radiotherapy plus ipilimumab. Some clones in this sample may be carry-over from other donors' samples. CDR3: CASRQGYSEQYF. The CDR3 DNA sequence: TGTGCCAGCAGGCAGGGATACTCGGAGCAGTACTTC. Drawing the rest from reference TRBV2 and TRBJ2-7, the complete variable domain is EPEVTQTPSHQVTQMGQEVILRCVPISNHLYFYWYRQILGQKVEFLVSFYNNEISEKSEIFDDQFSVERPDGSNFTLKIRSTKLEDSAMYFCASRQGYSEQYFGPGTRLTVT.